Listed below are T cell receptor beta chains from one sample, sequenced in a study of CD8 T cells in ankylosing spondylitis. In TCRdb, the 5' RACE reads were re-called with MiXCR into one record per CDR3 protein. This table has 200,000 to 250,000 distinct CDR3 sequences, around 24% appearing once. The sample consisted of blood, either unsorted or a sorted T cell fraction (not recorded which). These receptors were obtained from a male donor with ankylosing spondylitis or in good health (not recorded which). The CDR3 runs from the conserved cysteine through the conserved F or W. The D gene is left open where the match is weak. Only some rows state a clone size, as once, few, many or a class for expanded clones.

abundance,j_gene,v_gene,d_gene,CDR3nt,CDR3aa
many,TRBJ2-3,TRBV6-1,NA,TGTGCCAGCACCGGACAGAGCACAGATACGCAGTATTTT,CASTGQSTDTQYF
many,TRBJ2-2,TRBV15,NA,TGTGCCACCAGCAGAGCTGTGAACACCGGGGAGCTGTTTTTT,CATSRAVNTGELFF
NA,TRBJ1-5,TRBV6-1,TRBD1,TGTGCCAGCAGTGAGAATATAGGGGGCAGCAATCAGCCCCAGCATTTT,CASSENIGGSNQPQHF
NA,TRBJ2-3,TRBV20-1,NA,TGCAGTGCTGCTTTTGGCGCAGGCACAGATACGCAGTATTTT,CSAAFGAGTDTQYF
NA,TRBJ1-4,TRBV20-1,TRBD1,TGCAGTGCTACTCGGACAGGGGACTCAACTAATGGAAAACTGTTTTTT,CSATRTGDSTNGKLFF
many,TRBJ2-1,TRBV7-2,NA,TGTGCCAGCAGCTTAAACGGAGGCTCCTACAATGAGCAGTTCTTC,CASSLNGGSYNEQFF
many,TRBJ1-4,TRBV20-1,NA,TGCAGTGCTAGAGACGCTTCCAGGGTGGAAAAACTGTTTTTT,CSARDASRVEKLFF
many,TRBJ2-2,TRBV6-1,NA,TGTGCCAGCAGGAGGACTCTGAACACCGGGGAGCTGTTTTTT,CASRRTLNTGELFF
few,TRBJ2-1,TRBV29-1,NA,TGCAGCGTCTCCATCGGGCTGAGCTCCTACAATGAGCAGTTCTTC,CSVSIGLSSYNEQFF
NA,TRBJ1-1,TRBV24-1,NA,TGTGCCACCAGTGATTTTCGCGGTGAAGCTTTCTTT,CATSDFRGEAFF
many,TRBJ2-1,TRBV20-1,TRBD2,TGCAGTGCTAGTACGTTCCTAGCGGAATATAGAGGGTCCGAGCAGTTCTTC,CSASTFLAEYRGSEQFF
NA,TRBJ1-5,TRBV2,TRBD1,TGTGCCACCCAAGGGGGCGGTTCGAGCAATCAGCCCCAGCATTTT,CATQGGGSSNQPQHF
few,TRBJ2-1,TRBV18,NA,TGTGCCAGCTCACCCGTCGCGGGCTCCTACAATGAGCAGTTCTTC,CASSPVAGSYNEQFF
few,TRBJ2-3,TRBV20-1,NA,TGCAGTGCCGGACCGACTAGAGATACGCAGTATTTT,CSAGPTRDTQYF
NA,TRBJ2-3,TRBV29-1,NA,TGCAGCGTTGTAGGTCGACAGAGGACAGATACGCAGTATTTT,CSVVGRQRTDTQYF
NA,TRBJ2-3,TRBV6-1,TRBD1,TGTGCCAGCAGTGACAGGGGGCAAGGCACAGATACGCAGTATTTT,CASSDRGQGTDTQYF
few,TRBJ2-1,TRBV20-1,NA,TGCAGTGCCCCGCTAGCGTCCTACAATGAGCAGTTCTTC,CSAPLASYNEQFF
many,TRBJ2-4,TRBV24-1,NA,TGTGCCACCAGTGATCACCGACGGGGGAACATTCAGTACTTC,CATSDHRRGNIQYF
many,TRBJ1-4,TRBV20-1,NA,TGCAGTGCCCCGAGATTTGGGGAGGACGAAAAACTGTTTTTT,CSAPRFGEDEKLFF
NA,TRBJ2-7,TRBV28,NA,TGTGCCACCTTGGCGCCACGAGGTCCCTCCTACGAGCAGTACTTC,CATLAPRGPSYEQYF
many,TRBJ2-7,TRBV18,NA,TGTGCCAGCTCACCACCTTCAGTCTCCTACGAGCAGTACTTC,CASSPPSVSYEQYF
NA,TRBJ2-7,TRBV6-6,NA,TGTGCCAGCAGTTACTATGCTAACTACGAGCAGTACTTC,CASSYYANYEQYF
NA,TRBJ2-3,TRBV10-3,NA,TGTGCCATTAGCGGGACAGGGAACACAGATACGCAGTATTTT,CAISGTGNTDTQYF
NA,TRBJ2-3,TRBV5-1,TRBD1,TGCGCCAGCAGCTTGGCCCTGGGGGACAGGGCAGGAGATACGCAGTATTTT,CASSLALGDRAGDTQYF
few,TRBJ1-1,TRBV20-1,NA,TGCAGTGCTAGAGATCTCGGGGGGCGGACCACAGAAGCTTTCTTT,CSARDLGGRTTEAFF
few,TRBJ2-1,TRBV27,NA,TGTGCCAGCGGGAGAGGGGGTACGAGCTCCTACAATGAGCAGTTCTTC,CASGRGGTSSYNEQFF
NA,TRBJ1-4,TRBV6-6,NA,TGTGCCAGCAGAGCTGGGAATGAAAAACTGTTTTTT,CASRAGNEKLFF
few,TRBJ1-2,TRBV29-1,NA,TGCAGCGTTCAGACTAACTATGGCTACACCTTC,CSVQTNYGYTF
few,TRBJ2-3,TRBV5-1,TRBD2,TGCGCCAGCAGCTTAACTAGCGGGAGGGGCACAGATACGCAGTATTTT,CASSLTSGRGTDTQYF
many,TRBJ2-2,TRBV10-3,NA,TGTGCCATCAGTGTCGGTCAGGCAACCGGGGAGCTGTTTTTT,CAISVGQATGELFF
many,TRBJ2-2,TRBV21-1,NA,TGTGCCAGCAGCCAACCCCACCTTCCCGGGGAGCTGTTTTTT,CASSQPHLPGELFF
few,TRBJ2-5,TRBV20-1,TRBD1,TGCAGTGCTACCAGACAGGGCCCTAAAGAGACCCAGTACTTC,CSATRQGPKETQYF